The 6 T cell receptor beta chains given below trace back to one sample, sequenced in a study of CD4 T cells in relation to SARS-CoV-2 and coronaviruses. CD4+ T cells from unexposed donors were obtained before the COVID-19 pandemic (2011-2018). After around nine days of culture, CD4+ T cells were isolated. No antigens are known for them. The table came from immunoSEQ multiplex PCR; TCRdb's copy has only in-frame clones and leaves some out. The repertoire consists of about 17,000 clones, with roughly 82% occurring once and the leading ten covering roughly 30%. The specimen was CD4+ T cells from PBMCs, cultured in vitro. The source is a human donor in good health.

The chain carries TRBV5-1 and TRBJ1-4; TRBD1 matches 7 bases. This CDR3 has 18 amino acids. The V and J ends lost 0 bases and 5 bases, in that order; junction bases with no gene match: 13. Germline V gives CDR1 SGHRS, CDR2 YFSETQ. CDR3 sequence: CASSLEAFMGQTNEKLFF. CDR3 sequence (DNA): TGCGCCAGCAGCTTGGAAGCGTTTATGGGACAGACCAATGAAAAACTGTTTTTT.

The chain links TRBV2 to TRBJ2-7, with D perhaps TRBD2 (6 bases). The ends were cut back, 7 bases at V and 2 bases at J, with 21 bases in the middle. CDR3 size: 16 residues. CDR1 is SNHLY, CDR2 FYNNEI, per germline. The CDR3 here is CASTLGPGLYAYEQYF. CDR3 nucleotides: TGTGCCAGCACCTTAGGACCGGGACTTTACGCCTACGAGCAGTACTTC.

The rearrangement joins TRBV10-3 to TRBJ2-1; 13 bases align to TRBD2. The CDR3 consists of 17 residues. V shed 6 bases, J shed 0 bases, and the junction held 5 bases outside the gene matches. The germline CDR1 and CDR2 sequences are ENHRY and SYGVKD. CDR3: CAIRTWTSGSSYNEQFF. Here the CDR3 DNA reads TGTGCCATCAGGACATGGACTAGCGGGAGCTCCTACAATGAGCAGTTCTTC.

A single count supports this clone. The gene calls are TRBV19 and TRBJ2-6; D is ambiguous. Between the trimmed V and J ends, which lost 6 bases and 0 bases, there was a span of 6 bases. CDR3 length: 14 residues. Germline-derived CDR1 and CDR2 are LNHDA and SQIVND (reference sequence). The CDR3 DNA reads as TGTGCCAGTAGGTCCAGCTCTGGGGCCAACGTCCTGACTTTC. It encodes CASRSSSGANVLTF.

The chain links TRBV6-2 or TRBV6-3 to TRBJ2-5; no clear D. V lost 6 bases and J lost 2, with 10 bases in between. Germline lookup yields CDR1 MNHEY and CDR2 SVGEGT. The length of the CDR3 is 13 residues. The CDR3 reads CASSRDIQETQYF. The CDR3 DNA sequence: TGTGCCAGCAGCCGAGACATACAAGAGACCCAGTACTTC.

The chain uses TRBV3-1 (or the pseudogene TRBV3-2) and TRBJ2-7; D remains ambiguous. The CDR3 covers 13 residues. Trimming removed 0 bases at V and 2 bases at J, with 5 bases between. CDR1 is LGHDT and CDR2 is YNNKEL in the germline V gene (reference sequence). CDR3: CASSQDVPYEQYF. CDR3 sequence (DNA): TGTGCCAGCAGCCAAGATGTCCCCTACGAGCAGTACTTC.